The clone carrying this T cell receptor (beta chain) has just a few counts. Its antigen is currently unknown. This sample was taken from a study of vaccination effects on CD4 cells after COVID-19. TCRdb's table, derived via immunoSEQ multiplex PCR, lists solely in-frame clones and lacks some. Seen here are 20,000 to 25,000 clones, around 76% observed once, and the top ten hold 7.5% to 9.5%. Trimming removed 10 bases from V and 0 bases from J, with 13 bases in between. CDR3 length equals 15 residues. CDR1 is LNHDA, CDR2 SQIVND, per germline (reference sequence). Expansion of antigen-specific CD4+ T cells with viral peptide pools was carried out by the ViraFEST assay before sequencing. Culture proceeded for approximately 10 days, and CD4+ T cells were then isolated. Vaccine recipients had no previous SARS-CoV-2 infection; their nucleocapsid antibodies were negative.

The chain couples TRBV19 to TRBJ2-6; no reliable D call. The receptor's source is a human donor who received a COVID-19 vaccine. The sample was CD4+ T cells from PBMCs cultured with HCoV-NL63 spike peptides, taken before COVID-19 vaccination. In DNA form, the CDR3 reads TGTGCCACCTCCCATCAGCCCTCTGGGGCCAACGTCCTGACTTTC. It yields the protein CATSHQPSGANVLTF.